Listed below are T cell receptor beta chains from one sample, sequenced in a study of blood T cells in healthy people across ages. TCRdb re-analysed the 5' RACE reads in MiXCR, keeping a single row per CDR3 protein. The sample includes hundreds of thousands of distinct CDR3 sequences, 40% to 65% of them seen just once. The sequenced sample was blood. These receptors all stem from a woman aged 80 or over in good health. Each CDR3 is given with its conserved first and last residue. D genes are given only for firm matches. The size entry is marked missing in some rows and otherwise reads once, few, many or a size class.

V gene,J gene,D gene,clone size,CDR3 DNA,CDR3 protein
TRBV5-6,TRBJ1-2,NA,few,TGTGCCAGCACCAGGGAGGGATATGGCTACACCTTC,CASTREGYGYTF
TRBV7-2,TRBJ2-1,NA,few,TGTGCCAGCAGCAGGGAATATCAGCCGCTTTACAATGAGCAGTTCTTC,CASSREYQPLYNEQFF
TRBV6-6,TRBJ2-1,TRBD2,NA,TGTGCCAGCAGTTCCGCGTACCTTGGCGGGAGGGGTGAGCAGTTCTTC,CASSSAYLGGRGEQFF
TRBV11-2,TRBJ2-1,NA,many,TGTGCCAGCAGCTTAGGTCCCCCTGCAGGGGTGTTCTTC,CASSLGPPAGVFF
TRBV5-1,TRBJ2-2,NA,NA,TGCGCCAGCACCCGAATGGGGGGCGATACCGGGGAGCTGTTTTTT,CASTRMGGDTGELFF
TRBV5-1,TRBJ1-2,NA,few,TGCGCCAGCAGCTTGACCCTCGGGGGCGCCGCCTACTATGGCTACACCTTC,CASSLTLGGAAYYGYTF
TRBV2,TRBJ2-1,NA,NA,TGTGCCAGCAGGTCGGACAGCTACGAGCAGTTCTTC,CASRSDSYEQFF
TRBV7-2,TRBJ2-7,TRBD1,few,TGTGCCAGCAGCTTAGCCCCGGGACAGCGAACCTACGAGCAGTACTTC,CASSLAPGQRTYEQYF
TRBV6-6,TRBJ1-5,TRBD1,NA,TGTGCCGGACAGGATTATAGCAATCAGCCCCAGCATTTT,CAGQDYSNQPQHF
TRBV4-2,TRBJ2-3,NA,NA,TGTGCCAGCAGCCCCTCTTCCGCGGGGCGGACAGATACGCAGTATTTT,CASSPSSAGRTDTQYF
TRBV29-1,TRBJ2-7,TRBD1,NA,TGCAGCGTTGAGGCTACAGGGGTGAGCTCCTACGAGCAGTACTTC,CSVEATGVSSYEQYF
TRBV18,TRBJ2-7,NA,few,TGTGCCAGCTCACTGGGGACGTCCACACCCTACGAGCAGTACTTC,CASSLGTSTPYEQYF
TRBV3-1,TRBJ2-5,TRBD1,NA,TGTGCCAGCAGCAACAGGGGACCCTTTGGTGAGCAGTACTTC,CASSNRGPFGEQYF
TRBV7-9,TRBJ2-1,NA,many,TGTGCCAGCAGCTTCATCGACTCCGAGCAGTTCTTC,CASSFIDSEQFF
TRBV6-2/TRBV6-3,TRBJ2-3,TRBD1,NA,TGTGCCAGCAAGACAGGGGGCTGGAGCACAGATACGCAGTATTTT,CASKTGGWSTDTQYF
TRBV12-3/TRBV12-4,TRBJ1-5,TRBD1,few,TGTGCCAGCAGTTTCGGACAGGGGGCGGCTCAGCCCCAGCATTTT,CASSFGQGAAQPQHF
TRBV6-5,TRBJ2-1,TRBD1,NA,TGTGCCAGCAGCACGGACAGGAGCTCCTACAATGAGCAGTTCTTC,CASSTDRSSYNEQFF
TRBV7-3,TRBJ2-3,NA,few,TGTGCCAGCAGCCTAAGGGGGGGACTGGACACAGATACGCAGTATTTT,CASSLRGGLDTDTQYF
TRBV7-9,TRBJ2-7,NA,NA,TGTGCCAGCAACTTCGGTTCAGGCAAGGTCTACGAGCAGTACTTC,CASNFGSGKVYEQYF
TRBV27,TRBJ2-7,NA,few,TGTGCCAGCAGTCTAAAACCGACAGGCTACGAGCAGTACTTC,CASSLKPTGYEQYF
TRBV12-3/TRBV12-4,TRBJ2-5,TRBD2,NA,TGTGCCAGCAGTGGGGGGGTGGAGGGACAAGAGACCCAGTACTTC,CASSGGVEGQETQYF
TRBV29-1,TRBJ2-1,TRBD2,many,TGCAGCGTGCTTGGACTAGCGGGGTCGGAGCAGTTCTTC,CSVLGLAGSEQFF
TRBV14,TRBJ2-1,NA,many,TGTGCCAGCAGCCAAATTAATAGACCCCTACACAATGAGCAGTTCTTC,CASSQINRPLHNEQFF
TRBV20-1,TRBJ2-2,TRBD1,NA,TGCAGTGCTAGAGATAGGCGGACAGGAGAGACCGGGGAGCTGTTTTTT,CSARDRRTGETGELFF
TRBV5-1,TRBJ1-2,TRBD1,NA,TGCGCCAGCAGCTGGGGTACAGGGGACCTGGGCTACACCTTC,CASSWGTGDLGYTF
TRBV7-2,TRBJ2-3,NA,many,TGTGCCAGCAGCTTATTAGGGACCCGCATTAGGTATTTT,CASSLLGTRIRYF
TRBV30,TRBJ2-1,NA,NA,TGTGCCCGAGGGTCCTACAATGAGCAGTTCTTC,CARGSYNEQFF
TRBV3-1,TRBJ2-1,TRBD2,NA,TGTGCCAGCAGCGCCACGGGAGGCTCCTACAGTGAGCAGTTCTTC,CASSATGGSYSEQFF
TRBV30,TRBJ2-1,NA,NA,TGTGCCTGGAACCGGGGCAGGGGTTATGAGCAGTTCTTC,CAWNRGRGYEQFF
TRBV10-3,TRBJ2-1,NA,NA,TGTGCCATCAGTGGGTCCCCGGGGAGACGGGAGAATGAGCAGTTCTTC,CAISGSPGRRENEQFF
TRBV10-3,TRBJ1-2,NA,few,TGTGCCATCAGTGAAACTGGTGGGATGCGGGGCTACACCTTC,CAISETGGMRGYTF
TRBV12-3/TRBV12-4,TRBJ2-3,NA,many,TGTGCCAGCAGTAGAGACAGCACAGATACGCAGTATTTT,CASSRDSTDTQYF
TRBV5-1,TRBJ2-3,TRBD2,few,TGCGCCAGCAGCTCCTTCTTAGCGGGAGAGGGGGCAGATACGCAGTATTTT,CASSSFLAGEGADTQYF
TRBV2,TRBJ2-2,TRBD1,few,TGTGCCAGCAGTCGACAGGGTAGCGCCGGGGAGCTGTTTTTT,CASSRQGSAGELFF
TRBV6-6,TRBJ2-1,TRBD2,NA,TGTGCCAGCAGTTACTCGGGAGGGGCAGGGAACAATGAGCAGTTCTTC,CASSYSGGAGNNEQFF
TRBV10-3,TRBJ2-5,TRBD1,NA,TGTGCCATCAGGAGGCAGGGGGACCAAGAGACCCAGTACTTC,CAIRRQGDQETQYF
TRBV30,TRBJ2-2,TRBD1,NA,TGTGCCTGGAGTGGAGACAGGGGGACCGGGGAGCTGTTTTTT,CAWSGDRGTGELFF
TRBV24-1,TRBJ2-3,TRBD2,NA,TGTGCCACCAGTGAGAGCCGGTGGGAGGGTCGGGATACGCAGTATTTT,CATSESRWEGRDTQYF
TRBV28,TRBJ2-1,TRBD2,NA,TGTGCCAGCAGTCCCAGACTAGCGGGGGGGCAGTTCTTC,CASSPRLAGGQFF
TRBV12-3/TRBV12-4,TRBJ1-2,NA,NA,TGTGCCAGCAGTCCCATGCATCGGGTAACGGGCTACACCTTC,CASSPMHRVTGYTF
TRBV9,TRBJ2-5,TRBD2,NA,TGTGCCAGCACCCGAGGGACTATCGTCGAGACCCAGTACTTC,CASTRGTIVETQYF
TRBV7-9,TRBJ2-3,NA,many,TGTGCCAGCAGCTTGGAGGTTGGGGGCCTTGCAGATACGCAGTATTTT,CASSLEVGGLADTQYF
TRBV7-2,TRBJ2-7,TRBD2,NA,TGTGCCAGCGGGTCTAGCGGGACCTACGAGCAGTACTTC,CASGSSGTYEQYF
TRBV5-4,TRBJ1-2,NA,NA,TGCGCCAGCAGCCAAGAGTCGTTATATGGCTACACCTTC,CASSQESLYGYTF
TRBV28,TRBJ2-7,NA,NA,TGTGCCAGCAGTTTTGCCAGGGTGGGCTACGAGCAGTACTTC,CASSFARVGYEQYF
TRBV5-1,TRBJ1-3,NA,once,TGCGCCAGCAGCTTGGAAGTGGGGGCTAAGGGAAACACCATATATTTT,CASSLEVGAKGNTIYF